This T cell receptor beta chain was sequenced during a study of shared clonotypes between healthy human individuals (dated by TCRdb to 2018 to 2020). Turning to the overall study: Three men and a couple of women, aged 18 to 49 years, made up the cohort. For each donor, CD4 naive and CD4 memory were each run on three plates, CD8 naive on two plates, and CD8 memory on one plate. Blood TCR repertoires of five healthy adults were deeply sequenced to estimate repertoire size and the extent of clonotype sharing between individuals. Libraries were prepared and TCR repertoires were sequenced by different laboratories using diverse techniques, in order to increase sequencing depth and limit assay-specific biases. Each donor's leukapheresis produced roughly between roughly 0.85 and 10 billion PBMCs.

Using the deep immunoSEQ assay, multiplex PCR amplified TCR CDR3 regions from genomic DNA. Extracted genomic DNA from each cell subset was distributed evenly across all wells of several immunoSEQ 96-well plates, and each plate was treated as a replicate. For sorted subsets, approximately 200 ng of genomic DNA, equivalent to about 30,000 T cell genomes, went into each replicate PCR. Purified libraries were quantified with a Qubit 3.0 fluorometer, sized on a Bioanalyzer 2100, and re-quantified with the KAPA Library Quantification kit. Each immunoSEQ 96-well plate was sequenced on its own single-read 150-cycle Illumina NextSeq 550 flow cell. For the original study's pipeline: Because the immunoSEQ output included only junctional sequences and no quality scores, the filtering could not be the same as the filtering used for full-length reads. Sequences were annotated with PyIR, a Python wrapper for IgBLAST v1.9, using IMGT germline references to assign V/J genes and CDR3. Reads were removed for weak V/J assignments (E-value above 1e-6), missing CDR3, stop codons, out-of-frame junctions, or ambiguous translated residues. V3J clonotypes were defined as sequences sharing an identical inferred V gene, J gene, and CDR3 amino acid sequence. To compute the percentage overlap between repertoires, the number of shared unique clonotypes was divided by the size of the smaller repertoire. RTK rarefaction, the Chao1 estimator, and Recon v2.1 estimates of unobserved clonotypes were used to assess repertoire richness. For all TCRbeta clonotypes obtained by the gDNA method from several donors, generation probabilities were computed with OLGA. TCRdb took this table from immuneACCESS and kept in-frame rearrangements with V and J called. Such tables lack part of the clones; where checked against another copy, unresolved V genes explain under half of the gap, and the rest is unexplained. The V and J calls and clone size are taken from that table; D and trimming were inferred from the DNA. The sample has 1.5 million to 2.5 million clones on record, approximately 94% of them singletons. Approximately 1.2% of the sample belongs to the ten largest clones.

The paper's findings and limits, for the study overall: About 5% of naive CD4, 3.5% of naive CD8, approximately 2.2% of memory CD4, and around 0.4% of memory CD8 clonotypes were shared across four donors. Pairwise subsampling led to the expectation that sequencing depth would affect the degree of clonotype sharing among donors. Sampling was restricted to blood, and TCR repertoires in tissues likely differ from the TCR repertoires found in blood. Higher generation probabilities were observed for clonotypes shared by all four sorted-subset donors than for non-shared clonotypes. Larger estimated clonotype richness was generally found for naive subsets than for memory subsets. Even with the large sequencing depth, rarefaction of the sorted-subset datasets indicated that sequencing was incomplete. Because the study included a small number of donors, the genetic and exposure-history diversity represented was limited.

CD8 naive samples were CD45RO-negative cells positively selected for CCR7, giving a CD45RA+CCR7+ population that excluded TemRA cells. The donors were healthy, HIV-negative adults who had no recently reported acute infections or vaccinations. All donors were Caucasian adults living in Nashville, Tennessee, USA. Blood was obtained by leukapheresis, after which PBMCs were separated by Ficoll-Histopaque density gradient centrifugation and cryopreserved in liquid nitrogen vapor phase. Analytical flow cytometry was used to check the purity and quantity of each magnetically sorted T cell population. Genomic DNA was isolated from each sorted fraction and quantified by UV absorbance on a Nanodrop 2000c. Note on this clone: Its antigen is unknown. Base qualities are missing; no much larger clone stands one base away.

This TCR derives from a man aged 18 to 30 in good health. The sequenced material came from naive CD8+ T cells sorted from blood. Taken with the paper, the label for cell subset or site translates to: CD45RA+CCR7+.

The encoded CDR3 is CASSPTPLAGATTYEQYF. The nucleotide sequence is TGCGCCAGCAGCCCCACCCCCCTGGCAGGGGCGACAACTTACGAGCAGTACTTC. The chain is made from TRBV4-3 and TRBJ2-7; TRBD1 is possibly the D segment (6 matching bases). The CDR3 goes from the cysteine to the phenylalanine over 18 residues. The kept DNA is CDR3 alone, 54 bases in frame from the first base. The germline ends are 26 bases apart after V is trimmed by 4 bases and J by 4 bases. The germline V gene gives CDR1 as LGHNA and CDR2 as YSLEER.